One and the same sample provided the 20 T cell receptor beta chains below, sequenced in a study of control samples from healthy donors and cancer patients. The repertoire was sequenced with immunoSEQ multiplex PCR; TCRdb's copy has only in-frame clones and lacks some. The sample lists around 97,000 clones, 80% to 90% occurring once. Sequenced sample: PBMCs. These receptors all come from a man aged 60-69 years with lung cancer.

The chain links TRBV7-2 to TRBJ2-2; TRBD1 aligns across 9 bases. With V trimmed by 4 bases and J by 4 bases, 4 bases remained unmatched. Germline V CDR1 and CDR2: SGHTA, FQGNSA. This CDR3 has 15 amino acids. In nucleotides, the CDR3 is TGTGCCAGCAGCTGGGGGACAGGGACCACCGGGGAGCTGTTTTTT. This codes for CASSWGTGTTGELFF.

This chain uses TRBV12-5 with TRBJ2-1; 7 bases fit TRBD2. With 1 base clipped from V and 7 bases from J, the junction kept 7 bases outside the gene matches. This CDR3 has 15 residues. Germline CDR1 LGHNT, CDR2 FRNRAP. CDR3 DNA: TGTGCTAGTGGTTTGGGCGACGGGCGGGGGAATGAGCAGTTCTTC. Protein product: CASGLGDGRGNEQFF.

The chain carries TRBV6-6 and TRBJ1-5; D gene unclear. Germline V gives CDR1 MNHNY, CDR2 SVGAGI (reference sequence). V lost 4 bases, J lost 7 bases, and 14 bases lay in between. This CDR3 is built from 14 residues. The CDR3 loop is CASSLDGPNQPQHF. For the CDR3, the DNA is TGTGCCAGCAGTTTAGATGGGCCCAACCAGCCCCAGCATTTT.

The chain combines TRBV6-5 with TRBJ2-7; D unclear. Germline V lookup: CDR1 MNHEY, CDR2 SVGAGI. CDR3 length: 15 amino acids. Trimming shortened V by 0 bases and J by 2 bases, and 11 bases separated the two germline ends. DNA for the CDR3: TGTGCCAGCAGTTACTCGAAATATCTCACCTACGAGCAGTACTTC. It specifies CASSYSKYLTYEQYF.

The chain combines TRBV18 with TRBJ2-7, with 8 nucleotides matching TRBD1. J was trimmed by 3 bases and V by 2 bases; bases with no gene match: 6. Germline CDR1 is KGHSH and CDR2 is LQKENI. The CDR3 runs to 15 residues. CDR3 coding DNA: TGTGCCAGCTCACCAGGACAGGGCAACGACTACGAGCAGTACTTC. It codes for CASSPGQGNDYEQYF.

This rearrangement joins TRBV24-1 to TRBJ1-2; no reliable D call. CDR1 and CDR2 (germline): KGHDR, SFDVKD. The CDR3 covers 15 residues. Trimming shortened V by 0 bases and J by 4 bases, and 11 bases separated the two germline ends. This CDR3 is CATSDLDGSIYGYTF. The CDR3 DNA sequence: TGTGCCACCAGTGATTTGGACGGTAGCATCTATGGCTACACCTTC.

The chain is built from TRBV5-1 and TRBJ2-2; TRBD2 matches 8 bases. Losses at the gene ends were 1 base for V and 4 bases for J; bases not matched to a gene: 6. The CDR3 covers 16 residues. Germline V gene sequence: CDR1 SGHRS, CDR2 YFSETQ. The CDR3 DNA sequence: TGCGCCAGCAGCTTGTTGGGTAGCGGGGTCACCGGGGAGCTGTTTTTT. The encoded protein is CASSLLGSGVTGELFF.

This clone was recorded a few times. This chain links TRBV2 with TRBJ1-5; the D is unclear. The ends were cut back, 5 bases at V and 6 bases at J, with 11 bases in the middle. The length of the CDR3 is 13 residues. Looked up from germline, CDR1 is SNHLY and CDR2 is FYNNEI. The CDR3 loop reads CASSREPFQPQHF. The CDR3 DNA reads TGTGCCAGCAGTCGGGAACCGTTTCAGCCCCAGCATTTT.

This rearrangement joins TRBV6-5 to TRBJ2-7; TRBD1 is a possible D gene (6 bases). The V end was cut by 5 bases, the J end by 9 bases, with 20 bases between. The CDR3 covers 14 residues. The germline V gene encodes CDR1 MNHEY and CDR2 SVGAGI. This CDR3 reads CASSLTGQGRVQYV. The DNA for the CDR3 is TGTGCCAGCAGTCTCACAGGGCAAGGAAGAGTGCAGTACGTC.

Regarding this clone: The same CDR3 also results from other DNA sequences found in this sample. The V call is TRBV5-1, the J call TRBJ1-1; perhaps TRBD1 as D (6 bases). CDR1 and CDR2 (germline): SGHRS, YFSETQ. This CDR3 comprises 14 residues. Trimming pared 2 bases from V and 0 bases from J, leaving 8 bases between. The CDR3 here is CASSLGGLNTEAFF. The CDR3 DNA sequence: TGCGCCAGCAGCTTAGGGGGTTTGAACACTGAAGCTTTCTTT.

The chain uses TRBV6-5 and TRBJ2-1, with D possibly called TRBD1 or TRBD2 (5 bases each). The V gene's germline CDR1 is MNHEY and CDR2 SVGAGI. Trimming cost V 6 bases and J 5 bases, with 14 bases left between them. This CDR3 comprises 14 residues. CDR3 residues: CASSSWGSDNEQFF. The CDR3 DNA reads TGTGCCAGCAGCTCTTGGGGGAGCGACAATGAGCAGTTCTTC.

The chain couples TRBV7-2 to TRBJ2-4, with D possibly called TRBD1 or TRBD2 (6 bases each). This CDR3 contains 14 residues. V lost 3 bases and J lost 10, with 16 bases in between. CDR1 SGHTA and CDR2 FQGNSA come from the germline V gene. The CDR3 spells CASSFQEGGLIQYF. DNA of the CDR3: TGTGCCAGCAGCTTCCAGGAGGGGGGCTTGATTCAGTACTTC.

The chain links TRBV5-5 to TRBJ1-4; 7 bases map to TRBD1. Unmatched junction bases numbered 5, after V lost 4 bases and J lost 2 bases. The CDR3 length is 15 residues. CDR1 and CDR2 from the germline V gene are SGHKS and YYEKEE (reference sequence). As DNA, the CDR3 is TGTGCCAGCAGCCGCTCGGGACAGACTAATGAAAAACTGTTTTTT. It is translated as CASSRSGQTNEKLFF.

The chain has TRBV4-1 and TRBJ2-6; 7 bases agree with TRBD1. Germline V gene sequence: CDR1 MGHRA, CDR2 YSYEKL. Losses at the gene ends were 1 base for V and 0 bases for J; bases not matched to a gene: 6. The CDR3 spans 18 residues. This CDR3 reads CASSQGQGPRSGANVLTF. The CDR3 bases are TGCGCCAGCAGCCAAGGACAGGGACCACGCTCTGGGGCCAACGTCCTGACTTTC.

This chain links TRBV5-1 with TRBJ2-4, with TRBD1 identical over 7 bases. The CDR3 is made up of 14 amino acids. V trimming: 4 bases; J trimming: 3 bases; junction bases outside the gene matches: 4. Germline V CDR1 and CDR2: SGHRS, YFSETQ. CDR3 nucleotide sequence: TGCGCCAGCAGCACGGGACAGCTCAAAAACATTCAGTACTTC. Protein: CASSTGQLKNIQYF.

Note on this clone: The sample has other DNA sequences that encode this CDR3 too. The chain is built from TRBV5-1 and TRBJ1-1; no firm D call. Germline lookup yields CDR1 SGHRS and CDR2 YFSETQ. CDR3 size: 14 residues. V was shortened by 0 bases and J by 4 bases, with 10 bases between the two germline ends. The CDR3 reads CASSLEGSGTEAFF. Here the CDR3 DNA reads TGCGCCAGCAGCTTGGAGGGATCTGGCACTGAAGCTTTCTTT.

The chain links TRBV6-4 to TRBJ2-3; 12 bases fit TRBD2. The CDR3 runs to 16 residues. The germline gives CDR1 MRHNA, CDR2 SNTAGT. V lost 5 bases and J lost 2; bases outside the gene matches: 5. Written as DNA, the CDR3 is TGTGCCAGCAGTTCGACTAGCGGGGGTCCCACAGATACGCAGTATTTT. This encodes CASSSTSGGPTDTQYF.

This clone was detected a few times. The gene calls are TRBV11-3 and TRBJ2-3; no reliable D call. Trimming removed 6 bases from V and 2 bases from J, with 9 bases in between. The CDR3 contains 13 residues. Per the germline V gene, CDR1 is SGHNT and CDR2 is YENEEA. The CDR3 nucleotides read TGTGCCAGCAGTCCTCCTTCCACAGATACGCAGTATTTT. Its translation is CASSPPSTDTQYF.

The chain links TRBV29-1 to TRBJ1-2; D ambiguous. In germline, CDR1 is SQVTM, CDR2 ANQGSEA. Trimming pared 6 bases from V and 8 bases from J, leaving 19 bases between. This CDR3 is built from 13 residues. CDR3: CSVAGPEIGGYTF. The CDR3 DNA reads TGCAGCGTAGCCGGGCCCGAAATCGGGGGCTACACCTTC. The whole variable domain, remainder taken from reference TRBV29-1 and TRBJ1-2, is SAVISQKPSRDICQRGTSLTIQCQVDSQVTMMFWYRQQPGQSLTLIATANQGSEATYESGFVIDKFPISRPNLTFSTLTVSNMSPEDSSIYLCSVAGPEIGGYTFGSGTRLTVV.

This chain links TRBV5-1 with TRBJ1-1; 8 bases align to TRBD1. This CDR3 spans 15 amino acids. Trimming took 4 bases from V and 6 from J; bases not matched to a gene: 11. The germline V gene has CDR1 SGHRS and CDR2 YFSETQ. DNA for the CDR3: TGCGCCAGCAGCATAGGGACAGGCACGAGCCCTGAAGCTTTCTTT. This gives the protein CASSIGTGTSPEAFF.